This TCR beta chain was identified during a study of T-cell memory formation after mild COVID-19. 5'RACE primed from the constant segment yielded TCR alpha and TCR beta cDNA libraries bearing sample barcodes and UMIs. In TCRdb, the 5' RACE reads were re-called with MiXCR into one record per CDR3 protein. The sample includes more than 350,000 distinct CDR3 sequences, over 20% of them seen just once. Germline loops: CDR1 DFQATT, CDR2 SNEGSKA (reference sequence). The CDR3 consists of 16 residues. Between the trimmed V and J ends, which lost 2 bases and 0 bases, there was a span of 14 bases. Study-wide results and limits: Clones that shrank (day 15 to 85) were balanced CD4/CD8, whereas later expanders leaned CD4+. Chiefly within CM and EM were the contracting CD4+ clones; CD8+ ones were within EMRA. A subset of responding clones appeared in pre-infection memory, suggesting cross-reactive memory joined.

Note on this clonotype: The antigen is undetermined.

Sequencing was done on a sample of PBMCs or a T cell subset sorted from them (not recorded which). This receptor was obtained from an adult woman who had mild COVID-19 (a few samples of this study predate the infection). Cell type and time point are not known. V and J are TRBV20-1 and TRBJ2-1; perhaps TRBD2 as D (6 bases). This chain's CDR3 is CSARSRDGSSYNEQFF. The CDR3, as DNA: TGCAGTGCTAGATCTCGGGACGGGAGCTCCTACAATGAGCAGTTCTTC.